These 27 T cell receptor beta chains were all obtained from the same sample, sequenced in a study of cytomegalovirus exposure and HLA in healthy donors. The PCR employed 60 Vbeta primers together with 13 Jbeta primers. Repertoires were generated with immunoSEQ multiplex PCR, while TCRdb's copy carries only in-frame clones and drops some. This repertoire shows around 190,000 clones, about 84% found once; its top ten account for around an eighth. The sample was PBMCs. These receptors all come from a woman in her twenties or thirties in good health and CMV-seropositive.

This clone was counted between two and nine times. The chain recombines TRBV6-6 with TRBJ2-3; 9 bases line up with TRBD2. CDR3 length: 15 residues. V trimming: 6 bases; J trimming: 5 bases; junction bases outside the gene matches: 9. The germline CDR1 and CDR2 sequences are MNHNY and SVGAGI (reference sequence). DNA of the CDR3: TGTGCCAGCAGCCCACGAGCGGGAGGCCAAGATACGCAGTATTTT. As protein: CASSPRAGGQDTQYF.

The chain links TRBV10-3 to TRBJ1-1; D is unclear. V shed 8 bases and J shed 5 bases, with 15 bases lying between them. CDR1 and CDR2 (germline): ENHRY, SYGVKD. This CDR3 comprises 13 residues. The DNA of the CDR3 is TGTGCCATCGCGGGAGGGATGGCGACTGAAGCTTTCTTT. This translates into CAIAGGMATEAFF.

The rearrangement joins TRBV9 to TRBJ1-3; perhaps TRBD1 as D (6 bases). The V end lost 3 bases, the J end lost 0 bases, and 13 bases lay between the germline ends. Germline lookup yields CDR1 SGDLS and CDR2 YYNGEE. The CDR3 is 16 amino acids. In DNA, the CDR3 is TGTGCCAGCAGCGGCACAGGGAGGGCCTCTGGAAACACCATATATTTT. Residues: CASSGTGRASGNTIYF.

J is TRBJ2-2 and V is TRBV19; D may be TRBD2 (6 bases). The CDR3 has 15 residues. The germline V gene has CDR1 LNHDA and CDR2 SQIVND (reference sequence). Trimming stripped 6 bases from V and 9 bases from J, with 20 bases between. CDR3 nucleotide sequence: TGTGCCAGTAGAGAAACTCTGCCGGAGGGCAGGGAGCTGTTTTTT. It yields the protein CASRETLPEGRELFF.

V gene TRBV6-1 combines with J gene TRBJ1-5; a possible D gene is TRBD1 (6 bases). Trimming took 9 bases from V and 3 from J, leaving 18 bases between them. In germline, CDR1 is MNHNS, CDR2 SASEGT. The CDR3 is 15 residues long. The CDR3 loop is CASAPGQGLNQPQHF. CDR3 nucleotides: TGTGCCAGTGCCCCGGGACAAGGACTCAATCAGCCCCAGCATTTT.

The V gene is TRBV12-5, the J gene TRBJ2-1, with no clear D. V was pared by 1 base and J by 5 bases, with 3 bases between. CDR1 is LGHNT and CDR2 is FRNRAP in the germline V gene. This CDR3 is built from 12 residues. CDR3 protein: CASGLADNEQFF. The CDR3 coding sequence is TGTGCTAGTGGTTTGGCCGACAATGAGCAGTTCTTC.

This clone was found once. This chain connects TRBV11-1 to TRBJ2-2, with D tentatively TRBD2 (6 bases). Per germline, CDR1 SGHAT and CDR2 FQDESV (reference sequence). This CDR3 is built from 17 residues. Trimming stripped 3 bases from V and 1 base from J, with 15 bases between. The CDR3 here is CASSFYSWTMNTGELFF. CDR3 sequence (DNA): TGTGCCAGCAGCTTCTACTCCTGGACTATGAACACCGGGGAGCTGTTTTTT.

The rearrangement joins TRBV10-2 to TRBJ2-2, with TRBD1 identical over 7 bases. Germline CDR1 WSHSY, CDR2 SAAADI. Trimming took 0 bases from V and 6 from J; bases not matched to a gene: 4. This CDR3 has 15 residues. CDR3 sequence (DNA): TGCGCCAGCAGTGAGTCACAAGGGGGCCCCGGGGAGCTGTTTTTT. It yields the protein CASSESQGGPGELFF.

The V call is TRBV30, the J call TRBJ2-1; D is unclear. V was pared by 1 base and J by 0 bases, with 10 bases between. CDR1 and CDR2 from the germline V gene are GTSNPN and SVGIG (reference sequence). The CDR3 runs 15 residues. The CDR3 DNA follows: TGTGCCTGGAGTGACCCCCCGGGCTCCTACAATGAGCAGTTCTTC. Its translation is CAWSDPPGSYNEQFF.

The chain has TRBV30 and TRBJ2-7; 7 bases line up with TRBD1. The CDR3 contains 14 residues. CDR1 GTSNPN and CDR2 SVGIG come from the germline V gene (reference sequence). V shed 2 bases and J 6 bases; nucleotides not matched to a gene: 10. CDR3 DNA: TGTGCCTGGAGTCAGAGGGGGCCTGGGGGCGAGCAGTACTTC. It specifies CAWSQRGPGGEQYF. The whole variable domain, remainder taken from reference TRBV30 and TRBJ2-7, is SQTIHQWPATLVQPVGSPLSLECTVEGTSNPNLYWYRQAAGRGLQLLFYSVGIGQISSEVPQNLSASRPQDRQFILSSKKLLLSDSGFYLCAWSQRGPGGEQYFGPGTRLTVT.

CDR3 amino acids: CASSDWTSGDYNEQFF. The CDR3 coding sequence is TGTGCCAGCAGTGACTGGACTAGCGGGGACTACAATGAGCAGTTCTTC. This chain uses TRBV2 with TRBJ2-1, with TRBD2 identical over 12 bases. The CDR3 totals 16 residues. The V gene end was trimmed by 3 bases and the J gene end by 3 bases; junction bases not matched to a gene: 3. Per the germline V gene, CDR1 is SNHLY and CDR2 is FYNNEI.

The chain combines TRBV28 with TRBJ2-2; TRBD1 aligns across 7 bases. This CDR3 has 16 amino acids. The germline gives CDR1 MDHEN, CDR2 SYDVKM. The V segment lost 5 bases and the J segment 4 bases; nucleotides outside the gene matches: 10. The CDR3 region has the DNA TGTGCCAGCAGTCCCCCCAGGGGGACCCTCACCGGGGAGCTGTTTTTT. Its protein product is CASSPPRGTLTGELFF. Based on the CDR3 plus reference TRBV28 and TRBJ2-2, the full variable domain is DVKVTQSSRYLVKRTGEKVFLECVQDMDHENMFWYRQDPGLGLRLIYFSYDVKMKEKGDIPEGYSVSREKKERFSLILESASTNQTSMYLCASSPPRGTLTGELFFGEGSRLTVL.

This clone was recorded once. V usage is TRBV5-6 and J usage is TRBJ1-4, with a tentative D call TRBD1 (6 bases). The CDR3 is 16 residues long. Germline V gene data show CDR1 as SGHDT and CDR2 as YYEEEE. V was cut by 3 bases and J by 3 bases, with 15 bases left in between. The CDR3 sequence is CASSSTSRGSNEKLFF. The CDR3 nucleotides read TGTGCCAGCAGCTCAACTTCCAGGGGATCTAATGAAAAACTGTTTTTT.

V is TRBV9 and J is TRBJ1-3; no definite D call. The CDR3 runs to 16 residues. The germline V and J ends were trimmed by 0 bases and 3 bases, with 13 bases remaining between them. From germline, CDR1 is SGDLS and CDR2 YYNGEE. CDR3 loop: CASSVGGRNVGNTIYF. CDR3 nucleotides: TGTGCCAGCAGCGTAGGAGGCAGAAACGTTGGAAACACCATATATTTT.

This clone appeared a few times. V gene TRBV13 combines with J gene TRBJ2-1, with D maybe TRBD2 (7 bases). CDR1 and CDR2 (germline): PRHDT, FYEKMQ (reference sequence). This CDR3 has 15 amino acids. V was trimmed by 3 bases and J by 7 bases, leaving 16 bases between them. The CDR3 region is CASSLGGGRRNEQFF. The CDR3 nucleotides read TGTGCCAGCAGCTTGGGAGGGGGTAGGAGGAATGAGCAGTTCTTC.

This chain uses TRBV7-9 with TRBJ2-2; TRBD1 is a possible D gene (6 bases). The CDR3 has 16 residues. Germline CDR1 reads SEHNR; CDR2 reads FQNEAQ (reference sequence). Trimming cost V 0 bases and J 2 bases, with 10 bases left between them. CDR3 sequence (DNA): TGTGCCAGCAGCTTAGCGGGGGCCGATAACACCGGGGAGCTGTTTTTT. This sequence encodes CASSLAGADNTGELFF.

The rearrangement links TRBV4-1 to TRBJ2-7, with TRBD1 matching 7 bases. J lost 1 base, V lost 1 base, and 4 bases had no gene match. Germline loops: CDR1 MGHRA, CDR2 YSYEKL. The CDR3 spans 15 residues. The CDR3 coding sequence is TGCGCCAGCAGCCAAGGACAGGGAATTTCCTACGAGCAGTACTTC. Residues: CASSQGQGISYEQYF.

V and J are TRBV10-3 and TRBJ2-5, with 9 bases that match TRBD1. This CDR3 contains 15 residues. V trimming: 2 bases; J trimming: 7 bases; junction bases outside the gene matches: 8. Germline V lookup: CDR1 ENHRY, CDR2 SYGVKD. The CDR3 coding sequence is TGTGCCATCAGTGAGGAAGGGACAGGGATTGGGACCCAGTACTTC. Amino acids: CAISEEGTGIGTQYF.

In regard to this clone: A junction boundary mismatches the germline segment, possibly from a read error. The chain recombines TRBV20-1 with TRBJ2-1; TRBD2 is a possible D gene (6 bases). The CDR3 sequence is 11 residues long. Germline V gene sequence: CDR1 DFQATT, CDR2 SNEGSKA (reference sequence). This CDR3 is CSARETTGALF. CDR3 nucleotide sequence: TGCAGTGCTAGAGAAACTACGGGAGCCCTCTTC.

The chain couples TRBV5-4 to TRBJ2-3; TRBD2 agrees at 9 bases. The CDR3 runs 14 residues. V dropped 4 bases and J dropped 13; count of bases not matched to a gene: 13. Germline V lookup: CDR1 SGHNT, CDR2 YYREEE (reference sequence). The CDR3 DNA reads as TGTGCCAGCAGCGGAACTTCTAGCGGGACCCTCAAGTATTTT. Translation: CASSGTSSGTLKYF.

The V and J genes are TRBV2 and TRBJ2-5; TRBD2 matches at 9 bases. The J call may be faulty, since TRBJ2-7 better matches the DNA end. This CDR3 comprises 14 residues. In germline, CDR1 is SNHLY, CDR2 FYNNEI. Here the CDR3 reads CASSEGLASYEQYF. CDR3 DNA sequence: TGTGCCAGCAGCGAGGGACTAGCCTCCTACGAGCAGTACTTC.

This sequence joins TRBV7-3 and TRBJ2-5; TRBD2 is a possible D gene (5 bases). This CDR3 has 13 amino acids. Germline CDR1 reads SGHTA; CDR2 reads FQGTGA. V lost 3 bases and J 7 bases, leaving 12 bases between the germline ends. Here the CDR3 reads CASSFFSEGTQYF. Written as DNA, the CDR3 is TGTGCCAGCAGCTTTTTCTCAGAGGGGACCCAGTACTTC.

Of note for this clone: A junction boundary mismatches the germline segment, possibly from a read error. The V call is TRBV5-1, the J call TRBJ1-2, with D maybe TRBD1 (6 bases). Germline CDR1 is SGHRS and CDR2 is YFSETQ. CDR3 length: 14 amino acids. As DNA, the CDR3 is TGCGTCAGCAGTTTGACAGGTACTCTTTCTGGCTACACCTTC. Protein product: CVSSLTGTLSGYTF.

The rearrangement links TRBV4-1 to TRBJ2-1; weak D call: TRBD2 (5 bases). Trimming cost V 4 bases and J 7 bases, with 20 bases left between them. In germline, CDR1 is MGHRA, CDR2 YSYEKL. This CDR3 is built from 16 residues. The CDR3 nucleotides read TGCGCCAGCAGCCCGGAAGGCGAGGGATTCGCGAATGAGCAGTTCTTC. Protein: CASSPEGEGFANEQFF.

The rearrangement joins TRBV28 to TRBJ2-7; no firm D call. V dropped 4 bases and J dropped 0 bases, with 10 bases sitting between them. The CDR3 contains 14 residues. CDR1 and CDR2 (germline): MDHEN, SYDVKM. The CDR3 sequence is CASSSPSLSYEQYF. In nucleotides, the CDR3 is TGTGCCAGCAGTTCCCCTTCCCTCTCCTACGAGCAGTACTTC.

V and J are TRBV30 and TRBJ2-3; D is uncertain. This CDR3 region has 15 residues. CDR1 is GTSNPN and CDR2 is SVGIG in the germline V gene (reference sequence). Trimming left V 1 base short and J 0 bases short, with 11 bases between. CDR3 residues: CAWSDGQTSTDTQYF. The CDR3 DNA sequence: TGTGCCTGGAGTGATGGTCAAACTAGCACAGATACGCAGTATTTT. Variable domain in full (rest from reference TRBV30 and TRBJ2-3): SQTIHQWPATLVQPVGSPLSLECTVEGTSNPNLYWYRQAAGRGLQLLFYSVGIGQISSEVPQNLSASRPQDRQFILSSKKLLLSDSGFYLCAWSDGQTSTDTQYFGPGTRLTVL.

V and J are TRBV27 and TRBJ1-2; D is undetermined. The germline V gene has CDR1 MNHEY and CDR2 SMNVEV (reference sequence). The length of the CDR3 is 15 residues. Trimming took off 5 bases at V and 3 bases at J, with 16 bases between the two ends. The CDR3 DNA sequence: TGTGCCAGCAGTACCCTAGCGGGGAGGGACTATGGCTACACCTTC. This codes for CASSTLAGRDYGYTF.